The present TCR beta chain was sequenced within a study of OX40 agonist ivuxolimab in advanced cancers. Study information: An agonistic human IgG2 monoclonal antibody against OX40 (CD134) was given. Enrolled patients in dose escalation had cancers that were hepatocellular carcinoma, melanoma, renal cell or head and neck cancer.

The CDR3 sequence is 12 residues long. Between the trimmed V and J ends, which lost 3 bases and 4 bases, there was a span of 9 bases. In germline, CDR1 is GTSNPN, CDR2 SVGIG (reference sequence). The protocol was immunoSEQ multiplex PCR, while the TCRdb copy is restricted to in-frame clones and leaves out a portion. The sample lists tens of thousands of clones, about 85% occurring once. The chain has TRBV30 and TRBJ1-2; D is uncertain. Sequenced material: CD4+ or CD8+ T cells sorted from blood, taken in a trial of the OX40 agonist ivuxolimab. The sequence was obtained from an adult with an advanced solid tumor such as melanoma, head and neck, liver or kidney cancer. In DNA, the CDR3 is TGTGCCTGGAGCCAGGCCTTCTATGGCTACACCTTC. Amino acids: CAWSQAFYGYTF.